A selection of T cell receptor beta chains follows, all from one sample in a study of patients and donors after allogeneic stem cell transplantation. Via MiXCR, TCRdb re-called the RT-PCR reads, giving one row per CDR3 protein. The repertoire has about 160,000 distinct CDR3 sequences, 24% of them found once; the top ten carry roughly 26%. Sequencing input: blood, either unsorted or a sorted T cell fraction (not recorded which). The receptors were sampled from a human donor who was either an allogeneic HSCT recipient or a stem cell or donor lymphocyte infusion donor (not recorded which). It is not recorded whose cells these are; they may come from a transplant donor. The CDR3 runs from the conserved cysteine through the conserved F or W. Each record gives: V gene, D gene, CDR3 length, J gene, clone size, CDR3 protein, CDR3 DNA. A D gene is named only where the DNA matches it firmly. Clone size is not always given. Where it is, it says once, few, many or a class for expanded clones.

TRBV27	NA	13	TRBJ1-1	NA	CASSFLRNTEALF	TGTGCCAGCAGTTTTCTCAGGAACACTGAAGCTCTCTTT
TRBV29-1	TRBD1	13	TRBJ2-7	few	CSVASGQVYEQYF	TGCAGCGTTGCATCCGGACAGGTGTACGAGCAGTACTTC
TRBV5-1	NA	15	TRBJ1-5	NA	CASSLMDPSNQPQHF	TGCGCCAGCAGCTTGATGGACCCTAGCAATCAGCCCCAGCATTTT
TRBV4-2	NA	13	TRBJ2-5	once	CASSQDYGGTQYF	TGTGCCAGCAGCCAAGATTACGGGGGGACCCAGTACTTC
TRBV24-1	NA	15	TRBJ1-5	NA	CTTSDHRDINQPQHF	TGTACCACCAGTGACCACCGGGACATCAATCAGCCCCAGCATTTT
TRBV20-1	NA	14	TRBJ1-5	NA	CSAVDKVGNQPQHF	TGCAGTGCAGTGGACAAGGTGGGCAATCAGCCCCAGCATTTT
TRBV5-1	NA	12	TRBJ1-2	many	CASSLDGFGYTF	TGCGCCAGCAGCTTGGACGGCTTTGGCTACACCTTC
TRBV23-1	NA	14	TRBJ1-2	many	CASPSGQSLYGYTF	TGCGCCAGCCCATCTGGACAGAGCCTCTATGGCTACACCTTC
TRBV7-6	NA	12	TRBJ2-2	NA	CASSPYTGELFF	TGTGCCAGCAGCCCTTACACCGGGGAGCTGTTTTTT
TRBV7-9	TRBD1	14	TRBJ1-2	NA	CASSLGDRAYGYTF	TGTGCCAGCAGCTTAGGAGACAGGGCCTATGGCTACACCTTC
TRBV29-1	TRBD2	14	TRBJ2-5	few	CSVILAGGGETQYF	TGCAGCGTCATTCTGGCGGGGGGAGGAGAGACCCAGTACTTC
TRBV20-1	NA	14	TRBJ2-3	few	CSASSGAGTDTQYF	TGCAGTGCTAGTTCGGGGGCCGGCACAGATACGCAGTATTTT
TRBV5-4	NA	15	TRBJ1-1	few	CASSITPGRYNEAFF	TGTGCCAGCAGCATAACGCCGGGACGGTATAATGAAGCTTTCTTT
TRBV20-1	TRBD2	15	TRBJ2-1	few	CSASHGLAGANEQFF	TGCAGTGCTAGCCACGGACTAGCGGGAGCCAATGAGCAGTTCTTC
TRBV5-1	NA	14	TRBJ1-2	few	CASSLRVGNYGYTF	TGCGCCAGCAGCTTAAGGGTTGGAAACTATGGCTACACCTTC
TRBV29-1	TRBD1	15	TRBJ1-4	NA	CSVEVSDRAPNKLFF	TGCAGCGTTGAAGTGTCGGACAGGGCCCCAAACAAACTGTTTTTT
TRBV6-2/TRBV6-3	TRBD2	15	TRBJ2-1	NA	CASSYSGTSGNEQFF	TGTGCCAGCAGTTACTCTGGGACTAGCGGTAATGAGCAGTTCTTC
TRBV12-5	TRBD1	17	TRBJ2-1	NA	CASGLPQGAGSYNEQFF	TGTGCTAGTGGTTTGCCGCAGGGGGCAGGCTCCTACAATGAGCAGTTCTTC
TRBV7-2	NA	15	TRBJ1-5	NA	CASSLVGQGSQPQHF	TGTGCCAGCAGCTTAGTAGGGCAGGGCAGTCAGCCCCAGCATTTT
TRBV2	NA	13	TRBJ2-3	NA	CASSETPEDTQYF	TGTGCCAGCAGTGAAACACCGGAGGATACGCAGTATTTT
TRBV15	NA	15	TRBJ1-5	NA	CATSRETEANQPQHF	TGTGCCACCAGCAGAGAGACAGAAGCCAATCAGCCCCAGCATTTT
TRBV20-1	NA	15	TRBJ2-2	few	CSARAGQANTGELFF	TGCAGTGCTAGAGCGGGGCAAGCGAACACCGGGGAGCTGTTTTTT
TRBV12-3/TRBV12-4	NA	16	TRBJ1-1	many	CASRTDRVSLNTEAFF	TGTGCCAGCAGGACTGACCGGGTTTCATTGAACACTGAAGCTTTCTTT
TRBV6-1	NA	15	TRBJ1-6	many	CASSEGTVFNSPLHF	TGTGCCAGCAGTGAAGGGACGGTTTTTAATTCACCCCTCCACTTT
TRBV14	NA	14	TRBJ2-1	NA	CASRPGTYGNEQFF	TGTGCCAGCAGGCCCGGGACCTACGGCAATGAGCAGTTCTTC
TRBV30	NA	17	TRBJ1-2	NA	CAWSPPYPRNIPYGYTF	TGTGCCTGGAGTCCACCCTACCCCCGGAATATTCCCTATGGCTACACCTTC
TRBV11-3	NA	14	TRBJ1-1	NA	CASSLDWEGAWAFF	TGTGCCAGCAGCTTAGATTGGGAAGGGGCCTGGGCTTTCTTT
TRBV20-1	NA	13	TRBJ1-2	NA	CSASDGSNYGYTF	TGCAGTGCTTCGGACGGCTCTAACTATGGCTACACCTTC
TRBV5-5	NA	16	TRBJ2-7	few	CASSDWRAGKVHEQYF	TGTGCCAGCAGCGATTGGCGTGCGGGTAAGGTACACGAGCAGTACTTC
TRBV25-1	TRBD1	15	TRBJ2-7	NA	CASSESRTGTYEQYF	TGTGCCAGCAGTGAGTCTCGGACAGGGACGTACGAGCAGTACTTC
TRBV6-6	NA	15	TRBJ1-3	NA	CASSPLRGAGNTIYF	TGTGCCAGCAGCCCCCTGCGGGGCGCTGGAAACACCATATATTTT
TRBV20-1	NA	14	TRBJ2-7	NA	CSAEGIGASYEQYF	TGCAGTGCGGAGGGGATAGGGGCATCCTACGAGCAGTACTTC
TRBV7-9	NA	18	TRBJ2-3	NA	CASSLGFRDRTSTDTQYF	TGTGCCAGCAGCTTAGGATTCAGGGACCGCACTAGCACAGATACGCAGTATTTT
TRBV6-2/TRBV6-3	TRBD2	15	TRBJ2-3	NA	CASSTSGSSTDTQYF	TGTGCCAGTTCTACTAGCGGTTCTAGCACAGATACGCAGTATTTT
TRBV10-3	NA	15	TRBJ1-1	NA	CAISDRLGWDTEAFF	TGTGCCATTTCCGACCGACTGGGGTGGGACACTGAAGCTTTCTTT
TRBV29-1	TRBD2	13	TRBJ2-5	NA	CSVSTPGGETQYF	TGCAGCGTTTCGACTCCGGGGGGAGAGACCCAGTACTTC